What follows are 8 T cell receptor beta chains derived from one specimen sequenced in a study of brain T cells in children with intractable seizures. Using immunoSEQ multiplex PCR, the repertoire was profiled, and TCRdb retains in-frame clones only, with some absent. The top ten hold 3.8% of the sample, which has 110,000 or so clones, 94% seen once. Here the sequenced sample was peripheral blood, taken at surgery. These receptors all come from a boy in the first two years of life with hemimegalencephaly and intractable seizures.

The chain carries TRBV7-2 and TRBJ1-6, with 7 bases lining up with TRBD1. The germline gives CDR1 SGHTA, CDR2 FQGNSA. V lost 5 bases and J lost 13; bases outside the gene matches: 14. This CDR3 is built from 15 residues. DNA for the CDR3: TGTGCCAGCAGCCCGGTGGGAGGGACAGTCGCCCCCCTCCACTTT. It yields the protein CASSPVGGTVAPLHF.

The chain employs TRBV6-2 or TRBV6-3 and TRBJ2-4; the D gene is possibly TRBD2 (5 bases). The CDR3 covers 12 residues. The germline V gene encodes CDR1 MNHEY and CDR2 SVGEGT. Trimming left V 5 bases short and J 8 bases short, with 10 bases between. CDR3 DNA sequence: TGTGCCAGCAGTCACGGGGTATACATTCAGTACTTC. Protein product: CASSHGVYIQYF.

This clone occurred once. The chain's CDR3 is CATSGGSNYGYTF. CDR3 in DNA: TGTGCCACCAGTGGCGGTTCTAACTATGGCTACACCTTC. The V call is TRBV24-1, the J call TRBJ1-2; no clear D. Germline V lookup: CDR1 KGHDR, CDR2 SFDVKD. V was clipped by 5 bases and J by 0 bases, with 6 bases between them. The CDR3 runs 13 residues.

The rearrangement links TRBV7-2 to TRBJ2-7; 9 bases are a match to TRBD1. This CDR3 comprises 15 residues. J gave up 3 bases and V 3 bases, and 6 bases lay outside the gene matches. Germline V gene sequence: CDR1 SGHTA, CDR2 FQGNSA. CDR3 in DNA: TGTGCCAGCAGCTTTCCGGGACAGGGAAACTACGAGCAGTACTTC. Protein: CASSFPGQGNYEQYF.

The chain uses TRBV28 and TRBJ2-5; D gene ambiguous. V was clipped by 3 bases and J by 4 bases, with 12 bases between them. This CDR3 contains 14 residues. CDR1 MDHEN and CDR2 SYDVKM come from the germline V gene. CDR3 sequence reads: CASSFPGQTETQYF. In DNA form, the CDR3 reads TGTGCCAGCAGTTTCCCCGGGCAGACAGAGACCCAGTACTTC.

J is TRBJ1-5 and V is TRBV4-2; TRBD1 matches 7 bases. The CDR3 has 15 amino acids. J lost 6 bases, V lost 0 bases, and 5 bases had no gene match. CDR1 and CDR2 from the germline V gene are LGHNA and YNFKEQ. The CDR3: CASSQETGRAQPQHF. CDR3 sequence (DNA): TGTGCCAGCAGCCAAGAGACAGGGAGGGCTCAGCCCCAGCATTTT.

The J gene is TRBJ2-1, the V gene TRBV27; 7 bases are a match to TRBD2. Losses at the gene ends were 4 bases for V and 2 bases for J; bases not matched to a gene: 2. The germline V gene has CDR1 MNHEY and CDR2 SMNVEV (reference sequence). There are 14 residues in the CDR3. In nucleotides, the CDR3 is TGTGCCAGCAGTTCCCTAGCGGCCTACAATGAGCAGTTCTTC. Translating gives CASSSLAAYNEQFF.

The chain recombines TRBV3-1 (or the pseudogene TRBV3-2) with TRBJ2-5; 7 bases map to TRBD1. V lost 9 bases and J lost 5; bases outside the gene matches: 9. This CDR3 contains 13 residues. Germline-derived CDR1 and CDR2 are LGHDT and YNNKEL (reference sequence). For the CDR3, the DNA is TGTGCCAGTAGAAAGACAGGGTTGGAGACCCAGTACTTC. This sequence encodes CASRKTGLETQYF.